Listed below are T cell receptor beta chains from one sample, sequenced in a study of T cell responses to AZD1222 COVID-19 vaccine. Clones were sequenced by immunoSEQ multiplex PCR, and TCRdb holds only the in-frame ones, with some missing. The data contain more than 250,000 clones, over 85% of them seen just once; the ten biggest clones take up roughly 0.6%. The source was peripheral blood, collected on day 0 of AZD1222 vaccination. Receptor source: an adult in good health. Each CDR3 is given without its conserved first and last residue.

length	V	J	CDR3
12	TRBV7-9	TRBJ2-2	ASSPVRTTGELF
14	TRBV27	TRBJ1-1	ASSLGQVTRNTEAF
13	TRBV27	TRBJ2-2	ASSDTGVNTGELF
13	TRBV28	TRBJ1-3	ASSSTAYAGNTIY
14	TRBV10-3	TRBJ1-5	AISAGGARFNQPQH
13	TRBV28	TRBJ2-7	ASIPRDRASYEQY
12	TRBV7-9	TRBJ1-3	ASGSRGAGNTIY
11	TRBV29-1	TRBJ1-2	SVEERGQRGYT
12	TRBV29-1	TRBJ1-2	SVGTSGLRYGYT
11	TRBV5-4	TRBJ1-2	ASSLKDNYGYT
10	TRBV29-1	TRBJ2-1	SVEDGYNEQF
9	TRBV25-1	TRBJ1-2	ASSENYGYT
11	TRBV10-2	TRBJ1-6	ASWARRNSPLH
9	TRBV5-1	TRBJ2-5	ASSLQETQY
13	TRBV25-1	TRBJ1-2	ASSARTGRDYGYT
15	TRBV19	TRBJ1-5	ASSITGSGLSNQPQH
12	TRBV28	TRBJ2-7	ASSFLAGGGEQY
13	TRBV7-2	TRBJ2-7	ASSSASGSSYEQY
13	TRBV7-2	TRBJ2-5	ASSLPSGGTETQY
10	TRBV28	TRBJ1-2	ASTGQGNGYT
13	TRBV2	TRBJ1-2	ASSERTGANYGYT
13	TRBV27	TRBJ2-5	ASRPLLAGQETQY
12	TRBV28	TRBJ2-7	ASSLMGREGEQY
12	TRBV4-1	TRBJ2-1	ASSQPTGYNEQF
11	TRBV28	TRBJ2-7	ASSLRRSYEQY
12	TRBV11-1	TRBJ1-1	ASNWGSSNTEAF
11	TRBV3-1/TRBV3-2	TRBJ1-1	ASSPGGNTEAF
12	TRBV5-6	TRBJ1-4	ASSLGTMGEKLF
8	TRBV20-1	TRBJ1-2	REGTYGYT
12	TRBV2	TRBJ1-2	ASIHDAASYGYT
9	TRBV5-1	TRBJ2-7	ASRQNYEQY
9	TRBV28	TRBJ2-7	ASNKAYEQY
13	TRBV21-1	TRBJ2-7	ASSLRPFIYYEQY
14	TRBV28	TRBJ1-5	ASSDSPYYSNQPQH
10	TRBV3-1/TRBV3-2	TRBJ2-3	ASSQEGLFQY
11	TRBV27	TRBJ1-1	ASRGRLNTEAF
11	TRBV19	TRBJ2-3	ASSTRVSDTQY
14	TRBV5-1	TRBJ1-5	ASSLGTGTGIEPQH
12	TRBV10-2	TRBJ1-1	ASRKDIAATEAF
16	TRBV6-4	TRBJ2-6	ASSERPGTGAGANVLT
11	TRBV4-1	TRBJ1-4	ASKGTGVEKLF
14	TRBV9	TRBJ2-3	ASSVEASVKTDTQY
13	TRBV11-2	TRBJ1-1	ASSQPRAGNTEAF
12	TRBV27	TRBJ2-7	ASSLSAGGYEQY
11	TRBV7-3	TRBJ2-2	ASSAGSTGELF
14	TRBV13	TRBJ2-7	ASSPTGLAETYEQY
14	TRBV7-8	TRBJ2-1	ASSTPGLAPYNEQF
11	TRBV5-4	TRBJ2-3	ASSLVGADTQY
14	TRBV4-2	TRBJ2-7	ASSQLGGSQRYEQY
12	TRBV11-2	TRBJ2-1	ASRAGLAGIEQF
12	TRBV25-1	TRBJ1-1	ASSDATVNTEAF
12	TRBV11-2	TRBJ2-2	ASSFAGGPGELF
12	TRBV28	TRBJ1-2	ASRTGTANYGYT
11	TRBV24-1	TRBJ2-5	ATSEWTEETQY
10	TRBV29-1	TRBJ1-2	SVPPTGSGYT
13	TRBV5-5	TRBJ2-1	ASSLGQISYNEQF
11	TRBV6-5	TRBJ1-1	ASRQTVNTEAF
13	TRBV6-1	TRBJ1-2	ASSEDPGGGDGYT
13	TRBV5-1	TRBJ2-3	ASRNKGYLVDTQY